The sample holds many counts of the clone carrying this TCR beta chain. Unique molecular identifiers were used to barcode this TCRbeta library. Each CDR3 protein gets one entry after TCRdb re-called the PCR reads with MiXCR. The sample includes 480,000 or so distinct CDR3 sequences, 10% of them seen just once. These data originate in a study of T-cell reconstitution after alpha-beta-depleted transplantation in children. The germline CDR1 and CDR2 sequences are SQVTM and ANQGSEA. The CDR3 totals 16 residues. With V trimmed by 7 bases and J by 3 bases, 14 bases remained unmatched. This rearrangement joins TRBV29-1 to TRBJ2-3, with 9 bases identical to TRBD1. Sequencing was performed on PBMCs, taken before TCRalphabeta/CD19-depleted stem cell transplant. The sequence came from a child aged 2-15 years with inherited bone marrow failure, due to receive a stem cell transplant. CDR3 coding DNA: TGCAGCGCCTCTTACCAGGGACAGGGCTGGACAGATACGCAGTATTTT. It yields the protein CSASYQGQGWTDTQYF.